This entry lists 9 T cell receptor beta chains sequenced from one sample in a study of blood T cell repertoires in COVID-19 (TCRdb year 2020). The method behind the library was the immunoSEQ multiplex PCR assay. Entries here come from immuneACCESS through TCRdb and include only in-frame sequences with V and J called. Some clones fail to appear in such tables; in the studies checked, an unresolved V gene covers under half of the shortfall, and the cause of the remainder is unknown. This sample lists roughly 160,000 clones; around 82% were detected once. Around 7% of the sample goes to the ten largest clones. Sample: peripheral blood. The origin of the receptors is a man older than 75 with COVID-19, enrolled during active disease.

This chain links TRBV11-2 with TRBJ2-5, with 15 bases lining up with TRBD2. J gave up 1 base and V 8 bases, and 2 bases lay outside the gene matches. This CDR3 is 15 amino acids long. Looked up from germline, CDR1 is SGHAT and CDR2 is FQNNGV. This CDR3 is CASGTSGGSQETQYF. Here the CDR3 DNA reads TGTGCCAGCGGGACTAGCGGGGGGTCCCAAGAGACCCAGTACTTC. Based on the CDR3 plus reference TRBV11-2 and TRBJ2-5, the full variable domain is EAGVAQSPRYKIIEKRQSVAFWCNPISGHATLYWYQQILGQGPKLLIQFQNNGVVDDSQLPKDRFSAERLKGVDSTLKIQPAKLEDSAVYLCASGTSGGSQETQYFGPGTRLLVL.

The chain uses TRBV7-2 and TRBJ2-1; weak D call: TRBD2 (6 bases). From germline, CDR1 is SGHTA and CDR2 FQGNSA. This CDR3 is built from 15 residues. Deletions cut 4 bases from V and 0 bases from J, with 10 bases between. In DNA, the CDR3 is TGTGCCAGCAGCTGGGACTCGAGCTCCTACAATGAGCAGTTCTTC. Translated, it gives CASSWDSSSYNEQFF.

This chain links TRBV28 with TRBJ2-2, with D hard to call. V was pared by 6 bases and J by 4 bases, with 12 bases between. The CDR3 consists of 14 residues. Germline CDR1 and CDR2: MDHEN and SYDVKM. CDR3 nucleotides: TGTGCCAGCAGCCTCCCCAGAGGCACCGGGGAGCTGTTTTTT. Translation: CASSLPRGTGELFF.

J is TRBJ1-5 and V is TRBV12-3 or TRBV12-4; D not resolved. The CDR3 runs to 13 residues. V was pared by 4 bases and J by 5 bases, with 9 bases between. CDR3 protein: CASSSERYQPQHF. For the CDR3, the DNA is TGTGCCAGCAGTTCGGAGCGGTATCAGCCCCAGCATTTT.

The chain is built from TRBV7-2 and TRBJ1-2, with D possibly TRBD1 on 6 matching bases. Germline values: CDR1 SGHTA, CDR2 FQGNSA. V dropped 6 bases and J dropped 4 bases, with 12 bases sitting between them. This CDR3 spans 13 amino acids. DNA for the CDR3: TGTGCCAGCAGTTCAGACAGGACCTATGGCTACACCTTC. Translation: CASSSDRTYGYTF.

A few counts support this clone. CDR3 bases: TGTGCCAGCAGTGATCAGGTGGGCTATGGCTACACCTTC. Protein sequence: CASSDQVGYGYTF. V usage is TRBV6-1 and J usage is TRBJ1-2, with D unresolved. The germline gives CDR1 MNHNS, CDR2 SASEGT. The CDR3 sequence is 13 residues long. V dropped 3 bases and J dropped 4 bases, with 9 bases sitting between them.

The CDR3 sequence: CASSARGGISYNEQFF. CDR3 DNA sequence: TGTGCCAGTAGTGCCCGCGGGGGAATCTCCTACAATGAGCAGTTCTTC. V is TRBV19 and J is TRBJ2-1; 7 bases are a match to TRBD2. Germline values: CDR1 LNHDA, CDR2 SQIVND (reference sequence). The V gene end was trimmed by 5 bases and the J gene end by 0 bases; junction bases not matched to a gene: 7. The CDR3 contains 16 residues.

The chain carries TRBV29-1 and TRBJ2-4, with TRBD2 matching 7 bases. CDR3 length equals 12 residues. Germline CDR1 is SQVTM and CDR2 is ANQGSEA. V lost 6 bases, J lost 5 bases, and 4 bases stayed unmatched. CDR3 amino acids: CSVDSGENIQYF. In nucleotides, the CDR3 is TGCAGCGTAGACAGCGGGGAAAACATTCAGTACTTC.

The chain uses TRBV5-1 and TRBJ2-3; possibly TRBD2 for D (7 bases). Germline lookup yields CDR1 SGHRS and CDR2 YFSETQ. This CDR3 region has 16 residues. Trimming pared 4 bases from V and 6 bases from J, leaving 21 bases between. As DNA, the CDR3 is TGCGCCAGCAGCACACCGGGGGCGGGGGAGATTGATACGCAGTATTTT. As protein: CASSTPGAGEIDTQYF.